This T cell receptor beta chain was observed in a study of T cells in Graves' hyperthyroidism and ophthalmopathy (dated by TCRdb to between 2018 and 2020). Notes on the research overall: Peripheral blood samples were taken at the time of initial diagnosis, prior to any treatment. The paper reports TCR Vbeta CDR3 sequencing of more than 120 peripheral blood samples: 43 ophthalmopathy, about 75 hyperthyroidism and around 17 progressor patients. Thyroid tissue and blood T-cell repertoires from roughly six Graves' hyperthyroidism patients were also compared in the study. A discovery cohort of around 98 patients, roughly 40 with Graves' ophthalmopathy and about 60 with stable Graves' hyperthyroidism, was used to find distinguishing TCR V-J signatures. Whether ophthalmopathy could be predicted prospectively was tested in an independent validation cohort made up of roughly 20 hyperthyroidism patients plus 17 patients who later progressed to ophthalmopathy. For training and testing, the 95 to 100 patients in the discovery cohort were randomly divided in a 7:3 ratio. After sampling, hyperthyroidism patients received methimazole starting at 30 mg daily, and ophthalmopathy patients received high-dose intravenous methylprednisolone.

This clonotype was observed a few times. The target of this receptor is not known. No much larger clonotype is one base removed from it; base qualities were not supplied. The study at large found these results: In cross-validation, a model built on a 13 V-J signature told ophthalmopathy apart from stable hyperthyroidism with 87.88% sensitivity and around 84% specificity, and in testing the same model reached 80%/75%. Most expanded thyroid clonotypes (frequency above 0.001) were also found in blood, which suggests that blood repertoires may mirror thyroid immune responses. During validation, the model predicted progression to ophthalmopathy a median of approximately 6 months ahead of onset, with 60% to 71% sensitivity and under 85% specificity. No statistical method was used to fix the sample size in advance, and group allocation was not hidden from the investigators.

According to the germline V gene, CDR1 reads SQVTM and CDR2 reads ANQGSEA. Taken from cysteine to phenylalanine, the CDR3 has 12 residues. Only the CDR3 part of the read is kept: 36 bases, read in frame from the first base. V loses 5 bases, J loses 2 bases, and the germline ends lie 10 bases apart. The TCR beta CDR3 regions were amplified from RNA transcripts. For the first round of RT-PCR on the TCR CDR3, the HTBI primer set was used together with the Qiagen OneStep RT-PCR kit. The libraries were constructed in a second round of multiplex PCR and then size-selected and purified. The libraries were sequenced on an Illumina HiSeq2000 using paired-end 100 bp reads. Regarding the original processing steps: SOAPnuke was used to process the raw data, throwing out any read that contained adapters or uncalled bases, had a mean Phred below 15, or lacked an exact constant-primer or identifier match. COPE v1.2.5 was used to merge high-quality paired reads, and clonotypes were defined as unique nucleotide sequences. Clonotypes were aligned to IMGT TRBV, TRBD and TRBJ reference segments using MiTCR v1.1. The analysis included only V-J combinations with a frequency above 0.0001, which together covered over 98% of the repertoires. A TCS score was defined as the ratio of F50 (clonal expansion) to E x V (chaos), with BLOSUM62-based TCRdist applied between CDR3 peptides within each V-J. Welch's t-statistics and random forest reduced roughly 530 V-J features to 13, which were used in a naive Bayes classifier (R e1071). TCRdb handled the public reads itself, with Q25 trimming in fastp and clone calling in MiXCR, and kept productive beta chains. Rows with one shared CDR3 protein collapse into an entry with the most common genes and DNA. TCRdb's processing, not the authors' own work, is the source of the V and J calls. The sample yields some 490,000 distinct CDR3 sequences; under 25% were counted once. Around 50% of the sample is in the top ten clones.

In the ophthalmopathy patients, disease was moderately to severely active, with a Clinical Activity Score of 3 or more, a NOSPECS grade of 4 or more, and a duration of less than 3 months. Any patient with an uncontrolled infection, another autoimmune disease, pregnancy or lactation was excluded. Diagnoses relied on clinical symptoms, serum thyroxine and TRAb, thyroid ultrasound and orbital computed tomography. PBMCs were separated from roughly 9.3 ml of fresh peripheral blood using Ficoll-Paque density gradient centrifugation. Trizol reagent was used to extract total RNA, and RNA quality was then checked on an Agilent 2100 Bioanalyzer.

The TCR was taken from a woman in her seventies with Graves' ophthalmopathy. Sequences were obtained from blood. Here the chain combines TRBV29-1 and TRBJ2-7; TRBD2 is perhaps the D gene, given 5 matching bases. The CDR3 amino acid sequence is: CSVMDSTYEQYF. At the DNA level, the sequence is TGCAGCGTTATGGACTCGACCTACGAGCAGTACTTC.